This is a list of T cell receptor beta chains from one sample in a study of blood T cell repertoires in COVID-19. Repertoires were generated with immunoSEQ multiplex PCR, while TCRdb's copy carries only in-frame clones and drops some. The sample lists 140,000 or so clones, roughly 80% occurring once. The sequencing input was peripheral blood. Receptors were obtained from a man aged 65 to 85 who had recovered from COVID-19. CDR3s include the opening cysteine and the closing phenylalanine or tryptophan. The order of the fields is CDR3 DNA, CDR3 protein, clone size, J gene, V gene, D gene. D genes are given only for firm matches. Clone size appears in some rows only: once, few, many, or a class for an expanded clone.

CDR3nt: TGTGCCAGCAGCTTAACGGCGGGGTCCCAGTACGAGCAGTACTTC
CDR3aa: CASSLTAGSQYEQYF
abundance: NA
j_gene: TRBJ2-7
v_gene: TRBV7-2
d_gene: NA

CDR3nt: TGTGCCATCAGTGGCCTAACTAGCGGGGGATTCTACGAGCAGTACTTC
CDR3aa: CAISGLTSGGFYEQYF
abundance: NA
j_gene: TRBJ2-7
v_gene: TRBV10-3
d_gene: TRBD2

CDR3nt: TGTGCCAGCAGCCAAGGATACAGCTGGGTCGATGAGCAGTTCTTC
CDR3aa: CASSQGYSWVDEQFF
abundance: NA
j_gene: TRBJ2-1
v_gene: TRBV14
d_gene: NA

CDR3nt: TGTGCCAGCAGTCCGCGACAGGGCGGCTCCGGGGAGCTGTTTTTT
CDR3aa: CASSPRQGGSGELFF
abundance: NA
j_gene: TRBJ2-2
v_gene: TRBV27
d_gene: TRBD1

CDR3nt: TGTGCCAGCAGCGAAAAGGGGACTAGCGGGAGTTACGAGCAGTACTTC
CDR3aa: CASSEKGTSGSYEQYF
abundance: NA
j_gene: TRBJ2-7
v_gene: TRBV7-2
d_gene: TRBD2

CDR3nt: TGTGCCAGCAGCCCGGGACTAGATTATCGCACCGGGGAGCTGTTTTTT
CDR3aa: CASSPGLDYRTGELFF
abundance: NA
j_gene: TRBJ2-2
v_gene: TRBV11-2
d_gene: TRBD2

CDR3nt: TGCGCCAGCAGCCGTGCGGGAGGCACAGATACGCAGTATTTT
CDR3aa: CASSRAGGTDTQYF
abundance: NA
j_gene: TRBJ2-3
v_gene: TRBV4-3
d_gene: TRBD2

CDR3nt: TGTGCCAGCAGTCCCGGACAGGGACGTTCAGGCTACACCTTC
CDR3aa: CASSPGQGRSGYTF
abundance: NA
j_gene: TRBJ1-2
v_gene: TRBV5-4
d_gene: TRBD1

CDR3nt: TGCAGCGTGGCCGTATTAAGCACAGATACGCAGTATTTT
CDR3aa: CSVAVLSTDTQYF
abundance: once
j_gene: TRBJ2-3
v_gene: TRBV29-1
d_gene: NA

CDR3nt: TGTGCCTGGAGTCTAACCGGGACCGGGGGGAGCGAGCAGTACTTC
CDR3aa: CAWSLTGTGGSEQYF
abundance: NA
j_gene: TRBJ2-7
v_gene: TRBV30
d_gene: TRBD2

CDR3nt: TGTGCCAGCAGCCGCCAGGCTGGCGGGACCACAGATACGCAGTATTTT
CDR3aa: CASSRQAGGTTDTQYF
abundance: NA
j_gene: TRBJ2-3
v_gene: TRBV7-2
d_gene: NA

CDR3nt: TGTGCCAGCAGTGCGGGACTAGCGGGAGGTTACGAGCAGTACTTC
CDR3aa: CASSAGLAGGYEQYF
abundance: NA
j_gene: TRBJ2-7
v_gene: TRBV2
d_gene: TRBD2

CDR3nt: TGTGCCAGCATGCCCGGGACAGCCACTGAAGCTTTCTTT
CDR3aa: CASMPGTATEAFF
abundance: NA
j_gene: TRBJ1-1
v_gene: TRBV6-5
d_gene: TRBD1

CDR3nt: TGTGCCAGTAGTACAACCGGGGACAGGGGAAGCTACTTC
CDR3aa: CASSTTGDRGSYF
abundance: NA
j_gene: TRBJ2-7
v_gene: TRBV19
d_gene: TRBD1

CDR3nt: TGTGCCAGCAGCTTAGGCCCTCAGGGTAAGCAGTTCTTC
CDR3aa: CASSLGPQGKQFF
abundance: NA
j_gene: TRBJ2-1
v_gene: TRBV7-9
d_gene: NA

CDR3nt: TGCGCCAGCAGCCCGGGACTAAGGGTTGTAGGTGAGCAGTTCTTC
CDR3aa: CASSPGLRVVGEQFF
abundance: NA
j_gene: TRBJ2-1
v_gene: TRBV4-1
d_gene: TRBD2

CDR3nt: TGCGCCAGCAGCCAAGCTAGCGGGCAAGATACGCAGTATTTT
CDR3aa: CASSQASGQDTQYF
abundance: NA
j_gene: TRBJ2-3
v_gene: TRBV4-1
d_gene: TRBD2

CDR3nt: TGTGCCAGCAGCTTTCTCTTGGTCCGACAGGACCTCTACGAGCAGTACTTC
CDR3aa: CASSFLLVRQDLYEQYF
abundance: NA
j_gene: TRBJ2-7
v_gene: TRBV5-5
d_gene: NA

CDR3nt: TGCGCCAGCAGCCCCAGGCAGCTTTTTGACGAGCAGTACTTC
CDR3aa: CASSPRQLFDEQYF
abundance: NA
j_gene: TRBJ2-7
v_gene: TRBV4-1
d_gene: NA

CDR3nt: TGTGCCAGCAGCTTGGTGCTCTTGCGTGAGCAGTTCTTC
CDR3aa: CASSLVLLREQFF
abundance: NA
j_gene: TRBJ2-1
v_gene: TRBV5-5
d_gene: NA

CDR3nt: TGTGCCAGCAGTAAAGGGACTAGCAACTACGAGCAGTACTTC
CDR3aa: CASSKGTSNYEQYF
abundance: NA
j_gene: TRBJ2-7
v_gene: TRBV7-8
d_gene: TRBD2

CDR3nt: TGTGCCAGCAGCTTGGGATGGGGGACAGGGATAATGAACACTGAAGCTTTCTTT
CDR3aa: CASSLGWGTGIMNTEAFF
abundance: few
j_gene: TRBJ1-1
v_gene: TRBV5-6
d_gene: TRBD1

CDR3nt: TGTGCCTGGAGTGTACGGGGGAGCTCCTATAATTCACCCCTCCACTTT
CDR3aa: CAWSVRGSSYNSPLHF
abundance: NA
j_gene: TRBJ1-6
v_gene: TRBV30
d_gene: NA

CDR3nt: TGTGCCAGCAGTTATGCAGCGGGCAGCACAGATACGCAGTATTTT
CDR3aa: CASSYAAGSTDTQYF
abundance: NA
j_gene: TRBJ2-3
v_gene: TRBV5-4
d_gene: NA

CDR3nt: TGTGCCACCAGCAGAGATGGAGGACTAGCGGACCGCACAGATACGCAGTATTTT
CDR3aa: CATSRDGGLADRTDTQYF
abundance: NA
j_gene: TRBJ2-3
v_gene: TRBV15
d_gene: TRBD2

CDR3nt: TGTGCCAGCTCCCTGTCTAGCACAGATACGCAGTATTTT
CDR3aa: CASSLSSTDTQYF
abundance: NA
j_gene: TRBJ2-3
v_gene: TRBV25-1
d_gene: NA

CDR3nt: TGTGCCAGCAGCTTAGTACAGGGGGTTAACGAGCAGTACTTC
CDR3aa: CASSLVQGVNEQYF
abundance: NA
j_gene: TRBJ2-7
v_gene: TRBV7-9
d_gene: TRBD1

CDR3nt: TGTGCCAGCAGCTCACAGGGTACAGGGTGGGCAGATACGCAGTATTTT
CDR3aa: CASSSQGTGWADTQYF
abundance: NA
j_gene: TRBJ2-3
v_gene: TRBV11-2
d_gene: NA

CDR3nt: TGTGCCAGCTCCCCGGGACGACAGAGGAGGGGAGATACGCAGTATTTT
CDR3aa: CASSPGRQRRGDTQYF
abundance: NA
j_gene: TRBJ2-3
v_gene: TRBV18
d_gene: NA

CDR3nt: TGTGCCAGCAGTGAAGCGCTAGGCAGGGCGGGGGGCCGCTCCTACAATGAGCAGTTCTTC
CDR3aa: CASSEALGRAGGRSYNEQFF
abundance: NA
j_gene: TRBJ2-1
v_gene: TRBV6-1
d_gene: TRBD2

CDR3nt: TGTGCCAGCAGAAGGACAGGGGGTAGCAATGAGCAGTTCTTC
CDR3aa: CASRRTGGSNEQFF
abundance: NA
j_gene: TRBJ2-1
v_gene: TRBV2
d_gene: TRBD1

CDR3nt: TGTGCCAGCAGCTCCAGTAGCGGTAGGCCACCCTACGAGCAGTACTTC
CDR3aa: CASSSSSGRPPYEQYF
abundance: NA
j_gene: TRBJ2-7
v_gene: TRBV5-6
d_gene: NA

CDR3nt: TGTGCCTGGGACCGAGGGGGACAGGACTACGAGCAGTACTTC
CDR3aa: CAWDRGGQDYEQYF
abundance: few
j_gene: TRBJ2-7
v_gene: TRBV30
d_gene: TRBD1

CDR3nt: TGTGCCAGCACCCCGGGATGGTCCAATGAGCAGTTCTTC
CDR3aa: CASTPGWSNEQFF
abundance: NA
j_gene: TRBJ2-1
v_gene: TRBV12-3/TRBV12-4
d_gene: NA

CDR3nt: TGCGCCAGCAGCCAAGCCCCCGGGACAGGATACGAGCAGTACTTC
CDR3aa: CASSQAPGTGYEQYF
abundance: NA
j_gene: TRBJ2-7
v_gene: TRBV4-1
d_gene: TRBD1

CDR3nt: TGTGCCAGAGGACAGGGGGAAGGCGAAAAACTGTTTTTT
CDR3aa: CARGQGEGEKLFF
abundance: few
j_gene: TRBJ1-4
v_gene: TRBV21-1
d_gene: NA

CDR3nt: TGTGCCAGCTCACCAGGGAGCGGGAGAACCTACGAGCAGTACTTC
CDR3aa: CASSPGSGRTYEQYF
abundance: once
j_gene: TRBJ2-7
v_gene: TRBV18
d_gene: TRBD2

CDR3nt: TGCGCCAGCAGCCGGCTTGGGGGGGCTACGGGCAATGAGCAGTTCTTC
CDR3aa: CASSRLGGATGNEQFF
abundance: NA
j_gene: TRBJ2-1
v_gene: TRBV4-1
d_gene: NA

CDR3nt: TGTGCCAGTAGTAGGACCGGGACAGGGACCGAGCAGTACTTC
CDR3aa: CASSRTGTGTEQYF
abundance: once
j_gene: TRBJ2-7
v_gene: TRBV19
d_gene: TRBD1

CDR3nt: TGCAGTGTCGGGACTCCCGTTACGCAGTATTTT
CDR3aa: CSVGTPVTQYF
abundance: once
j_gene: TRBJ2-3
v_gene: TRBV20-1
d_gene: NA